This paragraph covers one TCR beta chain sequence. In its sample, this clonotype was seen many times. Its antigen remains unidentified. Base qualities are not recorded, but no much larger clone differs from it by a single base. The sample is drawn from a study of T cells after yellow fever vaccination (dated by TCRdb to between 2019 and 2020). As for the study more broadly: Libraries from fractions with low cell numbers were prepared with the SMART-Seq v4 Ultra Low Input RNA kit. To follow T-cell clones before and after primary and booster YFV17D yellow fever vaccination, bulk TCR alpha and beta repertoires were sequenced over time. The cohort comprised two healthy male donors, one aged 18 to 29 and one aged 30 to 40 years. Blood samples were taken at several timepoints before and after primary and secondary immunization, and bulk PBMC replicates and cell subsets were isolated. The paper as a whole reports these results and caveats: Most clones expanded after primary vaccination (almost 97% of CD4 and approximately 86% of CD8) were re-detected after the booster, suggesting that broad memory maintenance occurred. Computational filtering was needed because FACS-sorted repertoires could contain abundant contaminating clonotypes from the bulk population. Only a couple of donors were included in the study, so the extent to which the findings can be generalized is limited. A small fraction of clonotypes showed up in both the CD4 and CD8 compartments, probably as a result of convergent recombination. Compared with the primary T-cell response, the secondary T-cell response was faster but weaker, reaching its peak on day 5 rather than on day 15.

Interpreted using the paper, the treatment or condition label stands for: live attenuated yellow fever vaccine strain. At every blood-draw timepoint, two biological replicates of bulk PBMCs were collected. PBMCs were isolated from peripheral blood using a standard Ficoll-Paque protocol. TriZol was used to extract RNA from bulk PBMCs, CD4 and CD8 fractions, and dextramer-positive and dextramer-negative fractions. Sequencing took place on an Illumina NovaSeq 6000. Synthesis of TCR cDNA relied on 5'RACE template switching, a step that introduced a universal primer site along with unique molecular identifiers. cDNA synthesis was primed from both the TCR alpha and TCR beta constant segments. Library amplification involved two PCR steps, and the second step added sample barcodes and sequencing adapters. Sequencing of libraries was done on Illumina HiSeq 2500 (2x100 bp) or NovaSeq (2x150 bp). The published analysis was carried out like this. MIGEC was used to demultiplex reads and collapse the reads into UMI consensus sequences, and MiXCR was used for V(D)J alignment. Using edgeR on replicate PBMC samples, clonotypes were called vaccine-responding if FDR was below 0.01 and the log2 fold change was above 5 up to day 15. Bulk clonotypes were assigned CD4 or CD8 identity according to which sequenced CD4 or CD8 repertoire held them at higher abundance. TCRdb cleaned the public reads at Q25 with fastp, built clones with MiXCR and kept in-frame beta chains. Rows merge per CDR3 protein into single entries with the most common DNA and genes. The V and J calls shown here were made by TCRdb, not taken from the authors' results. The sample includes fewer than 450,000 distinct CDR3 sequences, with 3.5% to 4.5% observed a single time. The ten biggest clones cover roughly a quarter of the sample.

Relative to germline, V is 4 bases shorter and J is 0 bases shorter, with 17 bases between their ends. From the cysteine through the phenylalanine, the CDR3 covers 17 amino acids. Just the 51-base CDR3 DNA is kept, in frame starting at base 1. The CDR1 and CDR2 encoded by the germline V gene are SGHRS and YFSETQ. The TCR was taken from a man in his late teens or twenties who received the YFV17D yellow fever vaccine. Sequencing used PBMCs, obtained 5 days after the yellow fever booster vaccination. The sequence is built from TRBV5-1 and TRBJ1-3, with no confident D gene call. For the CDR3, the sequence is CASSVGSGRHSGNTIYF. The base sequence is TGCGCCAGCAGCGTGGGTAGCGGCCGCCACTCTGGAAACACCATATATTTT. The full variable domain, with segments outside the CDR3 supplied by the reference TRBV5-1 and TRBJ1-3 proteins, appears as KAGVTQTPRYLIKTRGQQVTLSCSPISGHRSVSWYQQTPGQGLQFLFEYFSETQRNKGNFPGRFSGRQFSNSRSEMNVSTLELGDSALYLCASSVGSGRHSGNTIYFGEGSWLTVV.